This record looks at one TCR beta chain sequence and its context. Its specificity is not known. The data were obtained in a study of CD8 T cells in Susac syndrome. The CDR3 has 15 amino acids. Germline V lookup: CDR1 SGHTA, CDR2 FQGNSA. The ends lost 1 base at V and 4 bases at J; junction bases unmatched: 5. Reverse transcription of about 0.45 to 1 ug RNA was performed with random hexamers. Across 54 Vbeta and 13 Jbeta, TCR beta CDR3 was amplified with immunoSEQ multiplex PCR. MiXCR, run by TCRdb on the immunoSEQ multiplex PCR reads, gives a single entry per CDR3 protein. This sample has 78,000 or so distinct CDR3 sequences, with 85% to 95% found just once. Broader study findings: A relatively small number of individuals underwent TCR sequencing and HLA analysis.

Sequencing targeted TCR beta in blood CD8+ and CD4+ T cells. Both CD4+ and CD8+ T cells were negatively isolated, and TEMRA cells underwent FACS enrichment. Sequenced input: CD8+ T cells from PBMCs. This chain connects TRBV7-2 to TRBJ2-3; 7 nucleotides agree with TRBD2. This sequence was found in a human donor with multiple sclerosis. CDR3 amino acids: CASSLVGLGPDTQYF. The CDR3, as DNA: TGTGCCAGCAGCTTAGTAGGACTAGGCCCAGATACGCAGTATTTT.